The 9 T cell receptor beta chains in this list originate from one sample, sequenced in a study of shared clonotypes between healthy human individuals. Assay: immunoSEQ multiplex PCR; the TCRdb copy retains only in-frame clones and omits some. The sample carries over a million clones, 78% recorded once. The sample taken for sequencing was memory CD4+ T cells from PBMCs. Subset here: CD45RA-negative fraction. The receptors derive from a man aged 18 to 30 in good health. Some clones in this sample may be carry-over from other donors' samples.

In its sample, this clone was seen once. The rearrangement uses TRBV2 and TRBJ1-3; weak D call: TRBD1 (5 bases). This CDR3 has 15 residues. The germline CDR1 and CDR2 sequences are SNHLY and FYNNEI. The germline V and J ends were trimmed by 6 bases and 4 bases, with 16 bases remaining between them. The CDR3 nucleotides read TGTGCCAGCAGCGCAGACAGTCTCCGAGGAAACACCATATATTTT. Translation gives CASSADSLRGNTIYF.

The V and J genes are TRBV30 and TRBJ2-7; D perhaps matches TRBD1 (6 bases). Between the trimmed V and J ends, which lost 3 bases and 10 bases, there was a span of 16 bases. Germline assignment: CDR1 GTSNPN and CDR2 SVGIG (reference sequence). The CDR3 runs 12 residues. The CDR3 protein is CAWRGTSTPQYF. The CDR3 region has the DNA TGTGCCTGGAGGGGGACAAGTACCCCCCAGTACTTC.

This clone was counted a single time. The chain's CDR3 is CASSQPTDTQYF. The CDR3 DNA is TGCGCCAGCAGTCAACCCACAGATACGCAGTATTTT. J is TRBJ2-3 and V is TRBV23-1, with D unresolved. TRBV23-1 is sorted into the ORF group, with uncertain function. This CDR3 has 12 amino acids. Between the trimmed V and J ends, which lost 2 bases and 2 bases, there was a span of 2 bases.

The rearrangement links TRBV13 to TRBJ1-5; D remains unclear. The CDR3 has 14 amino acids. Germline V gene lookup returns CDR1 PRHDT and CDR2 FYEKMQ (reference sequence). V dropped 4 bases and J dropped 0 bases, with 7 bases sitting between them. The CDR3 is CASSSRNSNQPQHF. Written as DNA, the CDR3 is TGTGCCAGCAGCTCTCGTAATAGCAATCAGCCCCAGCATTTT.

In the case of this clone: This may arise from a read error, as a much more abundant clone is one base away. This chain joins TRBV5-4 and TRBJ1-1, with 8 bases identical to TRBD1. The CDR3 loop spans 13 amino acids. Germline V gene data show CDR1 as SGHNT and CDR2 as YYREEE (reference sequence). With V trimmed by 6 bases and J by 3 bases, 4 bases remained unmatched. DNA of the CDR3: TGTGCCAGCACCTTACAGGGGGACACTGAAGCTTTCTTT. Encoded protein: CASTLQGDTEAFF.

This clone was found once. The chain links TRBV29-1 to TRBJ2-1, with a tentative D call TRBD2 (6 bases). CDR1 SQVTM and CDR2 ANQGSEA come from the germline V gene. CDR3 length: 18 residues. With 3 bases removed from V and 0 bases from J, the gap between germline ends came to 21 bases. This CDR3 reads CSVELRYSGPSSYNEQFF. CDR3 coding DNA: TGCAGCGTTGAGCTCCGTTATAGCGGACCAAGCTCCTACAATGAGCAGTTCTTC.

This chain connects TRBV5-4 to TRBJ2-7, with 8 positions matching TRBD1. The CDR3 is 14 residues long. J was trimmed by 0 bases and V by 5 bases; bases with no gene match: 4. Germline loops: CDR1 SGHNT, CDR2 YYREEE (reference sequence). The CDR3 loop is CASRLQGDSYEQYF. As DNA, the CDR3 is TGTGCCAGCAGACTACAGGGGGACTCCTACGAGCAGTACTTC.

This chain uses TRBV28 with TRBJ1-3; tentative D call: TRBD1 (5 bases). The CDR3 has 12 residues. V lost 6 bases to trimming and J lost 6 bases, with 9 bases between them. Germline V CDR1 and CDR2: MDHEN, SYDVKM. The CDR3 DNA reads as TGTGCCAGCAGCGAGGGGAAAAACACCATATATTTT. Protein product: CASSEGKNTIYF.

V is TRBV6-6 and J is TRBJ1-2; D perhaps matches TRBD1 (5 bases). Trimming took 6 bases from V and 6 from J, leaving 20 bases between them. CDR1 and CDR2 from the germline V gene are MNHNY and SVGAGI (reference sequence). This CDR3 has 15 amino acids. CDR3 in DNA: TGTGCCAGCAGCTTTTCAGGGAGGCCTAGCGATGGCTACACCTTC. Translating gives CASSFSGRPSDGYTF.